The clone carrying this T cell receptor beta chain was recorded at least ten times. The TCR beta profiling, which covered VDJ combination and CDR3 sequence, was carried out using genomic DNA as the template. TCRdb reanalysed the reads using MiXCR and keeps one entry per CDR3 protein. The sample yields about 98,000 distinct CDR3 sequences, approximately 73% seen once. CDR1 and CDR2 (germline): SGHTA, FQGTGA. The CDR3 sequence is 16 residues long. V was pared by 5 bases and J by 0 bases, with 6 bases of the junction left unmatched. These data belong to a study of CD8+CD57+ T cells in acquired aplastic anemia. Study context: When averaged, DNA from sorted CD4+ and CD8+ cells came to approximately 3.2 ug.

The sequenced patients had an expansion of CD8+CD57+ cells seen by flow cytometry. This TCR was recovered from a human donor with aplastic anemia. V gene TRBV7-3 combines with J gene TRBJ2-2, with TRBD1 matching over 7 bases. The source material was sorted CD4+, CD8+, or CD8+CD57+ T cells (not recorded which) from PBMCs. CDR3 coding DNA: TGTGCCAGCAGCCGCCTGGGGACAGCGAACACCGGGGAGCTGTTTTTT. Its protein product is CASSRLGTANTGELFF.